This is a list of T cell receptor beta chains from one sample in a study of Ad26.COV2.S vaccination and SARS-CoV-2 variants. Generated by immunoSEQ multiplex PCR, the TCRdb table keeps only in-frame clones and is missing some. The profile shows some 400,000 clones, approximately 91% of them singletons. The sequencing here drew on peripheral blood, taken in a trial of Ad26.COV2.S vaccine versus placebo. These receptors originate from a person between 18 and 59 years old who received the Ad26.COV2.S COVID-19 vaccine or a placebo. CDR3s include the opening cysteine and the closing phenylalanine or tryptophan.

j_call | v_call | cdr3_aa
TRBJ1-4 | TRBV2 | CASSERTGEKLFF
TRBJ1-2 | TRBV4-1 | CASSQDVWLPASF
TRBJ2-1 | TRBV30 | CAWRHSDFWTEQFF
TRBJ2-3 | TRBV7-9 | CASSLGQATDTQYF
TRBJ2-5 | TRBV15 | CATSASGRETQYF
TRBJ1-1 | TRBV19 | CASSIVDGAAFF
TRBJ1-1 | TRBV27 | CASSLRPRVITEAFF
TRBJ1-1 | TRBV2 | CASSEARPASF
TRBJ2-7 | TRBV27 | CASSPDRGGREQYF
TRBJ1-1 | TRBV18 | CASSPRGLVTEAFF
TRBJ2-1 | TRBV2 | CASTGYNEQFF
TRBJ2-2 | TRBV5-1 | CASSLTGSTGELFF
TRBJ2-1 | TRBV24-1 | CATSDPGLAGVGNEQFF
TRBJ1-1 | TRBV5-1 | CASSLESDNTEAFF
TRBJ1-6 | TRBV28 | CASRLQGPYNSPLHF
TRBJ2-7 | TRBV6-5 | CASKSIQHEQYF
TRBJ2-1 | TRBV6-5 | CASSPMGGGPIEQFF